This T cell receptor (beta chain) was sequenced during a study of CD4+ T cells in melanoma. Generated by immunoSEQ multiplex PCR, the TCRdb table keeps only in-frame clones and is missing some. Altogether about 120,000 clones are present, 92% being singletons, with the ten largest covering around 3%. The CDR3 spans 14 residues. V shed 5 bases and J 7 bases; nucleotides not matched to a gene: 7. Looked up from germline, CDR1 is SGHTA and CDR2 is FQGTGA. To note about this clone: Its antigen is still unknown.

Study results and limitations: CD8+ T cell, macrophage and B cell function reportedly correlated with neoantigen-specific CD4+ T cells. Diverse differentiation states were reported for melanoma neoantigen-specific CD4+ T cells.

This clonotype originated in a human donor with melanoma. The rearrangement links TRBV7-3 to TRBJ2-1, with 8 bases identical to TRBD2. The material sequenced was peripheral blood. The CDR3 region is CASSEALAVNEQFF. CDR3 coding DNA: TGTGCCAGCAGCGAGGCACTAGCGGTAAATGAGCAGTTCTTC. The full variable domain, completed using reference TRBV7-3 and TRBJ2-1, is GAGVSQTPSNKVTEKGKYVELRCDPISGHTALYWYRQSLGQGPEFLIYFQGTGAADDSGLPNDRFFAVRPEGSVSTLKIQRTERGDSAVYLCASSEALAVNEQFFGPGTRLTVL.